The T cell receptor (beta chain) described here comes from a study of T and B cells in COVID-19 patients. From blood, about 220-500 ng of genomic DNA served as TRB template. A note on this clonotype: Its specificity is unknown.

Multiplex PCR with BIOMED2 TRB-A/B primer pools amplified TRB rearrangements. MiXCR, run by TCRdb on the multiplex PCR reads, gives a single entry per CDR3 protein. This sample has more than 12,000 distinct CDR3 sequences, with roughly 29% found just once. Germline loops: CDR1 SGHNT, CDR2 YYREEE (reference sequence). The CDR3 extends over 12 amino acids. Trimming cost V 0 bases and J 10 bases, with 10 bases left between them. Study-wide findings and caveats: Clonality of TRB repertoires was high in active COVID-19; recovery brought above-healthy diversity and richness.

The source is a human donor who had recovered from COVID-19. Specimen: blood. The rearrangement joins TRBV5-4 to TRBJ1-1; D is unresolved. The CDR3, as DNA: TGTGCCAGCAGCTTGGACGACGATGGAGCTTTCTTT. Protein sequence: CASSLDDDGAFF.